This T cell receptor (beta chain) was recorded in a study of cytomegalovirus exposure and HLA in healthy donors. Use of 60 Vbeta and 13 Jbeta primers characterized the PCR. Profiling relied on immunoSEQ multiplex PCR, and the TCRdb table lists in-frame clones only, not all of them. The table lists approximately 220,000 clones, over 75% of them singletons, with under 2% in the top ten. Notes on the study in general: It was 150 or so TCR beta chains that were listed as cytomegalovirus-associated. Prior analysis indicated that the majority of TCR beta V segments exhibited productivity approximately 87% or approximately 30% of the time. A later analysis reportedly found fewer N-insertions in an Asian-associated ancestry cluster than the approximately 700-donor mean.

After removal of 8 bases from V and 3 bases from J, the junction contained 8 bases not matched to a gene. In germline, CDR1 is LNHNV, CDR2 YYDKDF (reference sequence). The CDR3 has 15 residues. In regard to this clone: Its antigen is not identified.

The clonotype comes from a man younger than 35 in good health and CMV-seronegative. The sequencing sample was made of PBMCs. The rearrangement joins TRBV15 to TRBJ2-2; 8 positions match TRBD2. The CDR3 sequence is CATPGVAGYTGELFF. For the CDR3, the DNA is TGTGCCACCCCGGGGGTAGCGGGGTACACCGGGGAGCTGTTTTTT.